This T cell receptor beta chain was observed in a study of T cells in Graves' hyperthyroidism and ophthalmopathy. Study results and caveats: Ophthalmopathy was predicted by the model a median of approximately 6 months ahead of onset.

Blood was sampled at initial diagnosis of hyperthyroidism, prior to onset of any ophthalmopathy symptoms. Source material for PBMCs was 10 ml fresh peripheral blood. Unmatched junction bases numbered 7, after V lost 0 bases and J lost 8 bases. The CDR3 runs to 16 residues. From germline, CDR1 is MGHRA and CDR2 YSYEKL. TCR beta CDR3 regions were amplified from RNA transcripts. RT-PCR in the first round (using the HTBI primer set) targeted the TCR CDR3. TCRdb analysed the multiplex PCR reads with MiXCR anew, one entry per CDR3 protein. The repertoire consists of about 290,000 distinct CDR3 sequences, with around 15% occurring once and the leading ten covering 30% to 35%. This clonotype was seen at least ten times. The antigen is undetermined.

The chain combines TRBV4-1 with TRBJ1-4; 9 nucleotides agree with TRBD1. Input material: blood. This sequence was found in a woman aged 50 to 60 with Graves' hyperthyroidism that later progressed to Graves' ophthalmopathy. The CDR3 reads CASSQDSDRGWEKLFF. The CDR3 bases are TGCGCCAGCAGCCAAGATTCGGACAGGGGCTGGGAAAAACTGTTTTTT.